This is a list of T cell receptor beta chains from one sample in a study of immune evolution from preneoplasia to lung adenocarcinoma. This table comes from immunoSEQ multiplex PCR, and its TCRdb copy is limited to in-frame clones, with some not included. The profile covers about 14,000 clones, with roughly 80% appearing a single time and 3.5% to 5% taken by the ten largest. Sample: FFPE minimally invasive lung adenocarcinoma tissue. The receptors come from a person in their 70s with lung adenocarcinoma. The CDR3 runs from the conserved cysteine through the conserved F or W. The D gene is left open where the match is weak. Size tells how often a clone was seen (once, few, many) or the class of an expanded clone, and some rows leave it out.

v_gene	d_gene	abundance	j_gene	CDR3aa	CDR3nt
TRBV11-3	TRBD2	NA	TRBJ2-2	CASSPTSANTGELFF	TGTGCCAGCAGCCCAACTAGCGCCAACACCGGGGAGCTGTTTTTT
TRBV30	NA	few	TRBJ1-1	CAWSVLGLSEAFF	TGTGCCTGGAGTGTACTCGGGCTCTCTGAAGCTTTCTTT
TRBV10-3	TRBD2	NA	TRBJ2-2	CATRGGTGELFF	TGTGCCACCCGGGGGGGCACCGGGGAGCTGTTTTTT
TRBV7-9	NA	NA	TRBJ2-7	CASSSGYTYEQYF	TGTGCCAGCAGTTCAGGATATACCTACGAGCAGTACTTC
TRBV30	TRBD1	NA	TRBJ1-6	CAWSSTGGNSPLHF	TGTGCCTGGAGTTCGACAGGGGGAAATTCACCCCTCCACTTT
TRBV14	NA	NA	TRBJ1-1	CASSQDIQGRAFF	TGTGCCAGCAGCCAAGACATACAGGGCAGAGCTTTCTTT
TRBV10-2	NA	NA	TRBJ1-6	CASSGQGDNSPLHF	TGCGCCAGCTCGGGTCAGGGTGATAATTCACCCCTCCACTTT
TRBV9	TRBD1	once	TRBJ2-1	CASSVEGTAGNEQFF	TGTGCCAGCAGCGTAGAGGGGACAGCCGGGAATGAGCAGTTCTTC
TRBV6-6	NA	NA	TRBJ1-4	CASSYRLGGNEKLFF	TGTGCCAGCAGTTACCGGCTTGGCGGGAATGAAAAACTGTTTTTT
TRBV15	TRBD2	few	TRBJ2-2	CATSRWGRDHLDTGELFF	TGTGCCACCAGCAGATGGGGGAGGGACCATCTTGACACCGGGGAGCTGTTTTTT
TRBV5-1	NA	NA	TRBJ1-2	CASSRAGTENYGYTF	TGCGCCAGCAGCAGAGCCGGGACCGAGAACTATGGCTACACCTTC
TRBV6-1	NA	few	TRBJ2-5	CASSEETQYF	TGTGCCAGCAGTGAAGAGACCCAGTACTTC
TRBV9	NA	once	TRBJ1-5	CASSLGHGGQPQHF	TGTGCCAGCAGTCTCGGACACGGGGGTCAGCCCCAGCATTTT
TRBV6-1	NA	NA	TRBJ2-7	CASSEDGTHTYEQYF	TGTGCCAGCAGTGAAGATGGGACACACACCTACGAGCAGTACTTC
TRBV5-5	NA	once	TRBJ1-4	CASSEGVNEKLFF	TGTGCCAGCAGTGAGGGAGTTAATGAAAAACTGTTTTTT
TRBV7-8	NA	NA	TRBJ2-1	CASSLVLVSPYNEQFF	TGTGCCAGCAGCTTAGTACTGGTCAGTCCCTACAATGAGCAGTTCTTC
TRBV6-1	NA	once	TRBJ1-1	CASSLRTRSNTEAFF	TGTGCCAGCAGCCTGAGGACACGATCGAACACTGAAGCTTTCTTT
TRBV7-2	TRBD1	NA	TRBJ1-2	CASSPSLDRGYGYTF	TGTGCCAGCAGCCCGTCACTCGACAGGGGTTATGGCTACACCTTC
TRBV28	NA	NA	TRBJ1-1	CASSLGQGYTEAFF	TGTGCCAGCAGTTTAGGTCAGGGTTACACTGAAGCTTTCTTT
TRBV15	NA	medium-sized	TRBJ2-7	CATSILGGEQYF	TGTGCCACCAGCATTCTCGGCGGAGAGCAGTACTTC
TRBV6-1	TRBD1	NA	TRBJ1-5	CASATGTENQPQHF	TGTGCCAGCGCGACCGGGACAGAGAATCAGCCCCAGCATTTT
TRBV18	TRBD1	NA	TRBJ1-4	CASSPQPGQGATANEKLFF	TGTGCCAGCTCACCACAACCGGGACAGGGGGCAACGGCTAATGAAAAACTGTTTTTT
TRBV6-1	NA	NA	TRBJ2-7	CASSESAFLIDGEQYF	TGTGCCAGCAGTGAATCGGCTTTTTTGATCGACGGCGAGCAGTACTTC
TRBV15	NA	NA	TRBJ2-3	CATSRGDTDTQYF	TGTGCCACCAGCAGAGGGGACACAGATACGCAGTATTTT
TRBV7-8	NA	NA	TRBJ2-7	CASSLAWDEQYF	TGTGCCAGCAGCTTAGCTTGGGACGAGCAGTACTTC
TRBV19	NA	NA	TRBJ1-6	CASRTGERGSPLHF	TGTGCCAGTAGAACGGGGGAAAGGGGCTCACCCCTCCACTTT
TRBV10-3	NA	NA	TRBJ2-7	CAISGAYEQYF	TGTGCCATCAGTGGAGCTTACGAGCAGTACTTC
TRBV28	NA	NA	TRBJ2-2	CASTENTGELFF	TGTGCCAGCACAGAGAACACCGGGGAGCTGTTTTTT
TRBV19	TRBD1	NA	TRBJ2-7	CASRPDRGSSYEQYF	TGTGCCAGTAGACCCGACAGGGGATCTTCCTACGAGCAGTACTTC
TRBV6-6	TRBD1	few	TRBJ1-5	CASNLQGGNQPQHF	TGTGCCAGCAACTTACAGGGGGGCAATCAGCCCCAGCATTTT
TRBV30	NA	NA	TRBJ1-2	CAWIVGDTGGGYTF	TGTGCCTGGATTGTGGGGGACACAGGAGGTGGCTACACCTTC
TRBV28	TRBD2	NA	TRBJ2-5	CASSSTGAPSLTSGRETQYF	TGTGCCAGCAGTTCAACAGGGGCCCCCTCACTCACTAGCGGGAGGGAGACCCAGTACTTC
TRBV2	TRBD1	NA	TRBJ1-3	CASRLQGPGNTIYF	TGTGCCAGCAGGCTACAGGGGCCTGGAAACACCATATATTTT
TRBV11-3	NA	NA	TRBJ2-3	CASSLDLTDTQYF	TGTGCCAGCAGCCTGGACCTTACGGATACGCAGTATTTT
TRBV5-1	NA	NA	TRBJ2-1	CASSLVKEVGEQFF	TGCGCCAGCAGCTTGGTAAAGGAGGTGGGTGAGCAGTTCTTC
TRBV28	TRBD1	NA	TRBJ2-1	CASSLSGQGTHNEQFF	TGTGCCAGCAGTTTATCGGGACAGGGGACCCACAATGAGCAGTTCTTC
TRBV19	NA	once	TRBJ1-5	CASSIRGTQPQHF	TGTGCCAGTAGTATAAGGGGGACTCAGCCCCAGCATTTT
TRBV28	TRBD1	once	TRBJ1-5	CASSHTDRLSWARNNQPQHF	TGTGCCAGCAGTCACACGGACAGGCTATCATGGGCGAGGAACAATCAGCCCCAGCATTTT
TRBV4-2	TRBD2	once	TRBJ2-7	CASSQDPTPGGAYEQYF	TGTGCCAGCAGCCAAGACCCTACTCCCGGGGGGGCCTACGAGCAGTACTTC
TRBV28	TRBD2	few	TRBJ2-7	CATQLKLAGPYEQYF	TGTGCCACACAGCTTAAACTAGCGGGACCCTACGAGCAGTACTTC
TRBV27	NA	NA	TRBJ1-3	CASRSAGNTIYF	TGTGCCAGCAGATCGGCGGGGAACACCATATATTTT
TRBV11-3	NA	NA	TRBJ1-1	CASSLDRRNGLEAFF	TGTGCCAGCAGCTTAGATCGACGGAACGGCCTCGAAGCTTTCTTT
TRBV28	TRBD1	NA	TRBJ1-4	CASSLQGAYGKLFF	TGTGCCAGCAGTTTACAGGGGGCTTATGGAAAACTGTTTTTT
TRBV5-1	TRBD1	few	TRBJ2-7	CASSLGGQGGEQYF	TGCGCCAGCAGCTTGGGGGGACAGGGCGGGGAGCAGTACTTC
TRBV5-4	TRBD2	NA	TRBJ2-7	CATSGNSYEQYF	TGTGCCACTAGCGGAAACTCCTACGAGCAGTACTTC
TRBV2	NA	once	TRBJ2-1	CASGWSEQFF	TGTGCCAGCGGTTGGAGTGAGCAGTTCTTC
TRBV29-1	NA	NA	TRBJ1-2	CSVEEGAFGYTF	TGCAGCGTTGAAGAGGGGGCTTTCGGTTACACCTTC
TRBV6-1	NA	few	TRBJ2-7	CASSLEAIGTYEQYF	TGTGCCAGCAGCCTAGAGGCAATTGGAACCTACGAGCAGTACTTC